These 17 T cell receptor beta chains originate from one sample sequenced in a study of T cell responses to AZD1222 COVID-19 vaccine. The protocol was immunoSEQ multiplex PCR, while the TCRdb copy is restricted to in-frame clones and leaves out a portion. In the table there are more than 95,000 clones, 88% of which are singletons. The source was peripheral blood, collected 28 days after the second AZD1222 dose. The receptors were gathered from an adult who received the AZD1222 COVID-19 vaccine.

This clone came up once. The chain combines TRBV4-1 with TRBJ1-1, with no clear D. Germline V gives CDR1 MGHRA, CDR2 YSYEKL. The CDR3 extends over 13 amino acids. The V end lost 2 bases, the J end lost 3 bases, and 7 bases lay between the germline ends. The chain's CDR3 is CASSQIGDTEAFF. In nucleotides, the CDR3 is TGCGCCAGCAGCCAAATAGGAGACACTGAAGCTTTCTTT.

The chain combines TRBV4-3 with TRBJ1-5; 7 bases line up with TRBD1. From germline, CDR1 is LGHNA and CDR2 YSLEER. The CDR3 length is 15 residues. J gave up 0 bases and V 6 bases, and 5 bases lay outside the gene matches. The CDR3 sequence: CASRKQGSSNQPQHF. The CDR3 nucleotides are TGCGCCAGCAGAAAACAGGGGAGTAGCAATCAGCCCCAGCATTTT.

This clone was recorded only once. This sequence joins TRBV29-1 and TRBJ1-2; 12 bases agree with TRBD1. Germline-derived CDR1 and CDR2 are SQVTM and ANQGSEA. This CDR3 has 15 amino acids. V lost 3 bases, J lost 7 bases, and 9 bases stayed unmatched. This CDR3 reads CSVDLEGTGGGGYTF. In nucleotides, the CDR3 is TGCAGCGTTGATTTGGAGGGGACAGGGGGCGGTGGCTACACCTTC. The full variable domain, rest sourced from reference TRBV29-1 and TRBJ1-2, is SAVISQKPSRDICQRGTSLTIQCQVDSQVTMMFWYRQQPGQSLTLIATANQGSEATYESGFVIDKFPISRPNLTFSTLTVSNMSPEDSSIYLCSVDLEGTGGGGYTFGSGTRLTVV.

This chain joins TRBV6-5 and TRBJ2-3; tentatively, D is TRBD2 (6 bases). Looked up from germline, CDR1 is MNHEY and CDR2 is SVGAGI. Trimming took 2 bases from V and 1 from J, leaving 10 bases between them. The CDR3 loop spans 15 amino acids. The CDR3 bases are TGTGCCAGCAGTTACGCGGCTAGCGGCACAGATACGCAGTATTTT. As protein: CASSYAASGTDTQYF.

The rearrangement uses TRBV6-4 and TRBJ2-7; no firm D call. Germline values: CDR1 MRHNA, CDR2 SNTAGT. The CDR3 totals 14 residues. The V end lost 5 bases, the J end lost 1 base, and 12 bases lay between the germline ends. The CDR3 nucleotides read TGTGCCAGCAGTAGAGACATATCTTCCTACGAGCAGTACTTC. This encodes CASSRDISSYEQYF.

The chain recombines TRBV4-3 with TRBJ2-1; maybe TRBD2 (6 bases). V lost 4 bases and J 9 bases, leaving 25 bases between the germline ends. Germline CDR1 reads LGHNA; CDR2 reads YSLEER. This CDR3 contains 17 residues. The CDR3 sequence: CASSPELRRGQRGEQFF. The DNA for the CDR3 is TGCGCCAGCAGCCCCGAATTAAGGAGGGGTCAACGAGGTGAGCAGTTCTTC.

This clone has at least ten counts. The same CDR3 arises from other DNA sequences in this sample as well. The chain is built from TRBV20-1 and TRBJ2-7; a possible D gene is TRBD1 (5 bases). Trimming cost V 3 bases and J 3 bases, with 6 bases left between them. Germline lookup yields CDR1 DFQATT and CDR2 SNEGSKA (reference sequence). This CDR3 spans 11 amino acids. The CDR3 bases are TGCAGTGCTAGGGACAACTACGAGCAGTACTTC. It encodes CSARDNYEQYF.

This clone was counted a single time. This sequence joins TRBV6-5 and TRBJ2-5, with D uncertain. Germline CDR1 reads MNHEY; CDR2 reads SVGAGI. There are 10 residues in the CDR3. The V and J ends lost 7 bases and 4 bases respectively, with 4 bases between them. The CDR3 bases are TGTGCCAGCACCCTAGAGACCCAGTACTTC. Translating it yields CASTLETQYF.

The J gene is TRBJ2-1, the V gene TRBV9, with 10 bases identical to TRBD2. CDR3 length: 15 amino acids. V shed 0 bases, J shed 7 bases, and the junction held 4 bases outside the gene matches. Germline V gene data show CDR1 as SGDLS and CDR2 as YYNGEE. CDR3 DNA sequence: TGTGCCAGCAGCGTAGGAGCGGGAGGGACGAATGAGCAGTTCTTC. It codes for CASSVGAGGTNEQFF.

CDR3 nucleotide sequence: TGTGCCAGCAGTTACTCGCCAGGGTTCAACGAGCAGTACTTC. Protein sequence: CASSYSPGFNEQYF. The genes are TRBV6-2 or TRBV6-3 and TRBJ2-7, with D possibly TRBD1 on 5 matching bases. The CDR3 spans 14 residues. Trimming cost V 0 bases and J 5 bases, with 11 bases left between them. From germline, CDR1 is MNHEY and CDR2 SVGEGT.

The chain is built from TRBV5-3 and TRBJ1-5, with TRBD1 as a possible D gene (5 bases). TRBV5-3 is an open reading frame whose function is uncertain. This CDR3 contains 14 residues. V was shortened by 1 base and J by 4 bases, with 9 bases between the two germline ends. CDR3 nucleotides: TGTGCCAGAAGCTTGTTGACAGTTAATCAGCCCCAGCATTTT. It codes for CARSLLTVNQPQHF.

This clone was recorded only once. The chain has TRBV29-1 and TRBJ2-7; D may be TRBD1 (5 bases). Per germline, CDR1 SQVTM and CDR2 ANQGSEA. V was clipped by 4 bases and J by 4 bases, with 11 bases between them. The CDR3 spans 12 residues. The chain's CDR3 is CSVGQGLYEQYF. For the CDR3, the DNA is TGCAGCGTTGGTCAGGGATTATACGAGCAGTACTTC.

The chain recombines TRBV2 with TRBJ1-5, with D tentatively TRBD1 (6 bases). Germline CDR1 and CDR2: SNHLY and FYNNEI. The ends were cut back, 9 bases at V and 5 bases at J, with 11 bases in the middle. The CDR3 has 12 residues. The CDR3 reads CASMDSDQPQHF. The CDR3 nucleotides read TGTGCCAGTATGGACAGTGATCAGCCCCAGCATTTT.

V gene TRBV2 combines with J gene TRBJ2-2; no clear D. The CDR3 covers 13 residues. In germline, CDR1 is SNHLY, CDR2 FYNNEI. V was clipped by 7 bases and J by 1 base, with 7 bases between them. CDR3: CASMSGNTGELFF. For the CDR3, the DNA is TGTGCCAGCATGTCGGGGAACACCGGGGAGCTGTTTTTT.

The chain combines TRBV4-3 with TRBJ2-1; D not certain. V was shortened by 2 bases and J by 5 bases, with 10 bases between the two germline ends. Germline V gene lookup returns CDR1 LGHNA and CDR2 YSLEER. The CDR3 spans 14 residues. CDR3 in amino acids: CASSQNPRNNEQFF. As DNA, the CDR3 is TGCGCCAGCAGCCAAAACCCCAGGAACAATGAGCAGTTCTTC.

The chain combines TRBV12-3 or TRBV12-4 with TRBJ1-1; D remains ambiguous. V was shortened by 6 bases and J by 7 bases, with 9 bases between the two germline ends. The CDR3 contains 11 residues. The CDR3 sequence is CASRVKYEAFF. In nucleotides, the CDR3 is TGTGCCAGCAGGGTGAAATATGAAGCTTTCTTT.

The rearrangement uses TRBV5-1 and TRBJ2-5, with TRBD2 matching 8 bases. V lost 0 bases and J lost 5; bases outside the gene matches: 6. Germline V CDR1 and CDR2: SGHRS, YFSETQ. This CDR3 is built from 15 residues. CDR3 coding DNA: TGCGCCAGCAGCTTGGTCACTAGCGGCGTCGAGACCCAGTACTTC. This translates into CASSLVTSGVETQYF.